This passage covers 23 T cell receptor beta chains from one sample sequenced in a study of T cells in Graves' hyperthyroidism and ophthalmopathy. The source material, RNA transcripts, was used to amplify TCR beta CDR3 regions. During a first-round RT-PCR of the TCR CDR3, the HTBI primer set was used. From the multiplex PCR reads, TCRdb called clonotypes with MiXCR, one entry per CDR3 protein. Among approximately 640,000 distinct CDR3 sequences listed, roughly 45% were seen once. Sequencing was performed on peripheral blood or thyroid tissue (not recorded which). These receptors came from an adult man with Graves' disease, either hyperthyroidism or ophthalmopathy (not recorded which).

This clonotype was observed a handful of times. DNA for the CDR3: TGTGCCAGCAGCTTGAGGGCAGGGTTTGGCTACACCTTC. This gives the protein CASSLRAGFGYTF. V gene TRBV7-9 combines with J gene TRBJ1-2; possibly TRBD1 for D (5 bases). V was pared by 3 bases and J by 7 bases, with 12 bases between. CDR1 and CDR2 from the germline V gene are SEHNR and FQNEAQ (reference sequence). The CDR3 covers 13 residues.

V usage is TRBV29-1 and J usage is TRBJ1-5; 7 bases line up with TRBD1. The germline CDR1 and CDR2 sequences are SQVTM and ANQGSEA. The J segment lost 12 bases and the V segment lost 3 bases, leaving 8 bases of the junction unmatched. The CDR3 sequence is 12 residues long. CDR3 nucleotide sequence: TGCAGCGTTGAGGTGGGGGGGACAGACCAGCATTTT. This translates into CSVEVGGTDQHF.

This clonotype occurred a few times. The chain has TRBV2 and TRBJ1-6; 7 nucleotides agree with TRBD1. Germline V lookup: CDR1 SNHLY, CDR2 FYNNEI. V lost 3 bases, J lost 7 bases, and 12 bases stayed unmatched. There are 17 residues in the CDR3. The CDR3 protein is CASSDSLKTGRNSPLHF. The CDR3, as DNA: TGTGCCAGCAGTGACTCCCTTAAGACAGGGCGGAATTCACCCCTCCACTTT. The full variable domain, completed using reference TRBV2 and TRBJ1-6, is EPEVTQTPSHQVTQMGQEVILRCVPISNHLYFYWYRQILGQKVEFLVSFYNNEISEKSEIFDDQFSVERPDGSNFTLKIRSTKLEDSAMYFCASSDSLKTGRNSPLHFGNGTRLTVT.

This chain uses TRBV20-1 with TRBJ2-5; TRBD2 matches at 7 bases. Germline V CDR1 and CDR2: DFQATT, SNEGSKA (reference sequence). The CDR3 has 16 amino acids. V shed 3 bases and J 5 bases; nucleotides not matched to a gene: 15. This CDR3 is CSASSRTGGEWETQYF. The CDR3 DNA follows: TGCAGTGCTAGCAGTCGGACGGGAGGTGAATGGGAGACCCAGTACTTC.

A single count supports this clonotype. V is TRBV20-1 and J is TRBJ1-4; D not resolved. CDR1 and CDR2 (germline): DFQATT, SNEGSKA (reference sequence). This CDR3 spans 13 amino acids. Trimming took 4 bases from V and 8 from J, leaving 14 bases between them. The DNA for the CDR3 is TGCAGTGCTACCGGACGGGCCGAGGAAAAACTGTTTTTT. Protein product: CSATGRAEEKLFF.

This clonotype has just one count. Given a much more abundant clone one base away, this may be a read error. The J gene is TRBJ2-5, the V gene TRBV7-9; D gene ambiguous. The V end was cut by 6 bases, the J end by 1 base, with 9 bases between. Germline CDR1 is SEHNR and CDR2 is FQNEAQ (reference sequence). The CDR3 has 13 amino acids. CDR3 in DNA: TGTGCCAGCAGTCACGACCCCCAAGAGACCCAGTACTTC. Amino acids: CASSHDPQETQYF. Using reference TRBV7-9 and TRBJ2-5 for the parts outside the CDR3, the full variable domain is DTGVSQNPRHKITKRGQNVTFRCDPISEHNRLYWYRQTLGQGPEFLTYFQNEAQLEKSRLLSDRFSAERPKGSFSTLEIQRTEQGDSAMYLCASSHDPQETQYFGPGTRLLVL.

This chain joins TRBV28 and TRBJ2-7; D not certain. CDR3 length: 11 amino acids. V gave up 7 bases and J gave up 5 bases, with 9 bases separating them. From germline, CDR1 is MDHEN and CDR2 SYDVKM. The CDR3 protein is CASTNKNEQYF. CDR3 DNA sequence: TGTGCCAGCACAAACAAAAACGAGCAGTACTTC.

This clonotype was recorded many times. The J gene is TRBJ1-2, the V gene TRBV2; no reliable D call. The CDR3 runs to 13 residues. Per germline, CDR1 SNHLY and CDR2 FYNNEI. V was trimmed by 6 bases and J by 2 bases, leaving 10 bases between them. The CDR3 bases are TGTGCCAGCAGCACTATACAGAACTATGGCTACACCTTC. Its translation is CASSTIQNYGYTF.

V gene TRBV13 combines with J gene TRBJ2-7, with TRBD1 matching over 11 bases. The germline CDR1 and CDR2 sequences are PRHDT and FYEKMQ (reference sequence). CDR3 size: 14 residues. The J segment lost 5 bases and the V segment lost 3 bases, leaving 3 bases of the junction unmatched. The CDR3: CASSFRTGGDEQYF. DNA of the CDR3: TGTGCCAGCAGCTTTCGGACAGGGGGCGACGAGCAGTACTTC. The full variable domain, completed using reference TRBV13 and TRBJ2-7, is AAGVIQSPRHLIKEKRETATLKCYPIPRHDTVYWYQQGPGQDPQFLISFYEKMQSDKGSIPDRFSAQQFSDYHSELNMSSLELGDSALYFCASSFRTGGDEQYFGPGTRLTVT.

Ten or more counts support this clonotype. The rearrangement uses TRBV10-3 and TRBJ1-2; 10 nucleotides match TRBD1. Germline loops: CDR1 ENHRY, CDR2 SYGVKD. CDR3 length: 15 amino acids. The ends lost 0 bases at V and 6 bases at J; junction bases unmatched: 4. DNA for the CDR3: TGTGCCATCAGTGAGTCGGAGACAGGGGGCGATGGCTACACCTTC. This gives the protein CAISESETGGDGYTF.

This clonotype was seen repeatedly, ten times or more. V and J are TRBV29-1 and TRBJ1-1, with D possibly being TRBD1 (5 bases). Germline V gene data show CDR1 as SQVTM and CDR2 as ANQGSEA. The V end lost 4 bases, the J end lost 3 bases, and 9 bases lay between the germline ends. CDR3 length equals 12 residues. CDR3: CSVARAHTEAFF. The CDR3 nucleotides read TGCAGCGTTGCCAGGGCCCACACTGAAGCTTTCTTT.

With respect to this clonotype: At one end the junction does not follow the germline gene, possibly because of a read error. The CDR3 nucleotides are TGTGCCAGCGGCCACTGGGGGAGGCCTGAAGCTTTCTTT. Translated: CASGHWGRPEAFF. The V gene is TRBV3-1, the J gene TRBJ1-1, with TRBD1 as a possible D gene (5 bases). CDR1 is LGHDT and CDR2 is YNNKEL in the germline V gene (reference sequence). This CDR3 is 13 amino acids long.

This clonotype has a handful of counts. This is likely a read error, given that the CDR3 carries no conserved phenylalanine or tryptophan at its end. The DNA is omitted, as the CDR3 cannot be located on it reliably, and the CDR3 follows TCRdb's listing. CDR3 region: CSAMKAEY. This chain links TRBV29-1 with TRBJ1-1. Germline CDR1 reads SQVTM; CDR2 reads ANQGSEA. The CDR3 is 8 residues long, counting both termini.

This chain connects TRBV19 to TRBJ1-2; D may be TRBD1 (6 bases). The germline V gene has CDR1 LNHDA and CDR2 SQIVND (reference sequence). The ends were cut back, 4 bases at V and 0 bases at J, with 15 bases in the middle. The CDR3 length is 16 residues. Written as DNA, the CDR3 is TGTGCCAGTAGTACCCGGGCAGGGGCTACTAACTATGGCTACACCTTC. Protein: CASSTRAGATNYGYTF.

The chain recombines TRBV10-3 with TRBJ1-5; no clear D. This CDR3 contains 11 residues. CDR1 is ENHRY, CDR2 SYGVKD, per germline. V lost 6 bases and J lost 10, with 10 bases in between. CDR3 loop: CAIRSGSPQHF. CDR3 nucleotide sequence: TGTGCCATCAGGAGCGGGAGTCCCCAGCATTTT.

The sample holds a few counts of this clonotype. The rearrangement uses TRBV7-9 and TRBJ1-1; D ambiguous. The CDR3 is 16 residues long. Germline CDR1 reads SEHNR; CDR2 reads FQNEAQ (reference sequence). Deletions cut 5 bases from V and 4 bases from J, with 20 bases between. As DNA, the CDR3 is TGTGCCAGCAGCCCTTTAACGGACCTTTGGGGCACTGAAGCTTTCTTT. This codes for CASSPLTDLWGTEAFF.

This clonotype has a handful of counts. The chain links TRBV6-5 to TRBJ1-3; D unresolved. V was cut by 5 bases and J by 0 bases, with 14 bases left in between. The CDR3 sequence is 16 residues long. CDR1 and CDR2 from the germline V gene are MNHEY and SVGAGI. The CDR3: CASSELAGSSGNTIYF. CDR3 DNA sequence: TGTGCCAGCAGTGAACTGGCCGGGAGCTCTGGAAACACCATATATTTT.

The chain has TRBV9 and TRBJ1-5; possible D gene TRBD1, 6 bases. Germline V CDR1 and CDR2: SGDLS, YYNGEE. V was clipped by 4 bases and J by 10 bases, with 12 bases between them. CDR3 length: 12 amino acids. CDR3 nucleotide sequence: TGTGCCAGCAGCAGGGTGACAGGACCCCAGCATTTT. Translating gives CASSRVTGPQHF.

The chain carries TRBV12-3 or TRBV12-4 and TRBJ1-1; 7 bases are shared with TRBD1. The CDR3 has 13 amino acids. The J segment lost 4 bases and the V segment lost 6 bases, leaving 5 bases of the junction unmatched. The DNA of the CDR3 is TGTGCCAGCAGCCCAGGGGGTTTCACTGAAGCTTTCTTT. It specifies CASSPGGFTEAFF.

This clonotype came up a few times. A much larger clone differs from this one at a single base, so this may be a read error. The rearrangement joins TRBV11-2 to TRBJ1-2, with D possibly matching TRBD1 (5 bases). The CDR3 consists of 13 residues. The germline V and J ends were trimmed by 5 bases and 1 base, with 8 bases remaining between them. Looked up from germline, CDR1 is SGHAT and CDR2 is FQNNGV. CDR3 in DNA: TGTGCCAGCAGCGGCGGGGGTAACTATGGCTACACCTTC. As protein: CASSGGGNYGYTF.

This chain uses TRBV7-8 with TRBJ2-5; no reliable D call. This CDR3 is built from 13 residues. Germline CDR1 reads SGHVS; CDR2 reads FQNEAQ. V lost 9 bases, J lost 2 bases, and 13 bases lay in between. CDR3 sequence reads: CARRLYVQETQYF. The CDR3 coding sequence is TGTGCCAGAAGATTATATGTACAAGAGACCCAGTACTTC.

The chain combines TRBV10-2 with TRBJ2-5; 16 bases align to TRBD2. The trim removed 10 bases at V and 2 bases at J, leaving 4 bases unmatched. CDR1 is WSHSY, CDR2 SAAADI, per germline. CDR3 length: 15 residues. This CDR3 is CATGTSGGAQETQYF. CDR3 bases: TGCGCCACCGGGACTAGCGGGGGGGCTCAAGAGACCCAGTACTTC.

This chain uses TRBV19 with TRBJ1-5; D gene ambiguous. The CDR3 is 14 residues long. V shed 7 bases and J shed 2 bases, with 12 bases lying between them. Germline CDR1 is LNHDA and CDR2 is SQIVND (reference sequence). The CDR3 DNA is TGTGCCAGTATGAACTGGATGGGCAATCAGCCCCAGCATTTT. Encoded protein: CASMNWMGNQPQHF.